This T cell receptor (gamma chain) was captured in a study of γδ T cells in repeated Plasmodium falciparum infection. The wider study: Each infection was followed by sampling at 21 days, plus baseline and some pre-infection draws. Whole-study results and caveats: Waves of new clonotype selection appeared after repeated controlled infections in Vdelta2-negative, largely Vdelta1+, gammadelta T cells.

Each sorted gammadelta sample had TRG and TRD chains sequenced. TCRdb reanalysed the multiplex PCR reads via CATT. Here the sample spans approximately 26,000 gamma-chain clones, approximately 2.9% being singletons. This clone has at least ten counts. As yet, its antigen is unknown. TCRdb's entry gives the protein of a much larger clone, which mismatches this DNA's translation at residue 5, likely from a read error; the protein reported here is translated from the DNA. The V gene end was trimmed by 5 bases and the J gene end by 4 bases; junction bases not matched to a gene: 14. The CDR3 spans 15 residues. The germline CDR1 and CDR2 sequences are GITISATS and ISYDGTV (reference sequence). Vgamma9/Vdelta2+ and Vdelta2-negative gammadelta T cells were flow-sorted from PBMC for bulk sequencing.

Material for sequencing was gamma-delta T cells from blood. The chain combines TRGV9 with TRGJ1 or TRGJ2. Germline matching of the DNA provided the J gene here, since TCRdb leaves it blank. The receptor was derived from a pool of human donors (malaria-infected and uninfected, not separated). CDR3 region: CALWGVTRTYYKKLF. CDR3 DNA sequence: TGTGCCTTGTGGGGGGTTACTAGAACCTATTATAAGAAACTCTTT.